The 8 T cell receptor beta chains given below trace back to one sample, sequenced in a study of CD8 T cells in Susac syndrome. cDNA came from about 0.5 to 1 ug RNA primed by random hexamers. Each CDR3 protein gets one entry after TCRdb re-called the immunoSEQ multiplex PCR reads with MiXCR. The sample has under 200,000 distinct CDR3 sequences, just under 95% seen once; the top ten hold over 0.12%. Sequenced input: CD4+ T cells from PBMCs. All receptors derive from a human donor in good health.

This chain links TRBV29-1 with TRBJ1-2; D is possibly TRBD1 (5 bases). This CDR3 region has 12 residues. Per germline, CDR1 SQVTM and CDR2 ANQGSEA. Deletions cut 3 bases from V and 4 bases from J, with 9 bases between. CDR3 DNA: TGCAGCGTTGAGAGGGGCGTCTATGGCTACACCTTC. Residues: CSVERGVYGYTF.

The rearrangement joins TRBV7-2 to TRBJ2-7, with D perhaps matching TRBD2 (7 bases). The ends were cut back, 0 bases at V and 5 bases at J, with 11 bases in the middle. In germline, CDR1 is SGHTA, CDR2 FQGNSA. The CDR3 extends over 14 amino acids. For the CDR3, the DNA is TGTGCCAGCAGCTTAGCGGGGGGGCTCGACGAGCAGTACTTC. This translates into CASSLAGGLDEQYF.

The V gene is TRBV6-6, the J gene TRBJ2-5; TRBD2 aligns across 9 bases. The CDR3 contains 15 residues. The J segment lost 3 bases and the V segment lost 2 bases, leaving 4 bases of the junction unmatched. Germline loops: CDR1 MNHNY, CDR2 SVGAGI (reference sequence). In nucleotides, the CDR3 is TGTGCCAGCAGTTACATTAAGCGGGGGGAAGAGACCCAGTACTTC. Amino acid sequence: CASSYIKRGEETQYF.

The CDR3 DNA reads as TGTGCCACCAGACAGGGGCTGGGAGATACGCAGTATTTT. Translated: CATRQGLGDTQYF. The chain is built from TRBV24-1 and TRBJ2-3; 7 bases fit TRBD1. In germline, CDR1 is KGHDR, CDR2 SFDVKD. The V segment lost 7 bases and the J segment 5 bases; nucleotides outside the gene matches: 5. This CDR3 region has 13 residues.

V gene TRBV4-2 combines with J gene TRBJ1-2, with D unclear. Trimming stripped 0 bases from V and 5 bases from J, with 19 bases between. Germline CDR1 and CDR2: LGHNA and YNFKEQ. The CDR3 contains 17 residues. CDR3 loop: CASSQDSQSHRPYGYTF. The CDR3 DNA sequence: TGTGCCAGCAGCCAAGATTCCCAATCGCACCGACCTTATGGCTACACCTTC.

The chain couples TRBV28 to TRBJ2-7; 9 bases map to TRBD1. The junction had 10 bases not matched to a gene; V was cut back by 10 bases and J by 6 bases. CDR1 MDHEN and CDR2 SYDVKM come from the germline V gene. The CDR3 contains 13 residues. For the CDR3, the DNA is TGTGCCACCGGGACAGGGAGCGTGGGCGAGCAGTACTTC. Translation: CATGTGSVGEQYF.

This chain uses TRBV20-1 with TRBJ1-1; D unresolved. The germline V and J ends were trimmed by 6 bases and 0 bases, with 8 bases remaining between them. The V gene's germline CDR1 is DFQATT and CDR2 SNEGSKA (reference sequence). The CDR3 is made up of 12 amino acids. The CDR3 coding sequence is TGCAGTGCCAATACGGTGAACACTGAAGCTTTCTTT. Encoded protein: CSANTVNTEAFF.

A note on this clonotype: The junction shows a germline mismatch at one end, possibly a read error. The chain is built from TRBV29-1 and TRBJ1-6; the D gene is possibly TRBD1 (5 bases). The CDR3 is 13 residues long. Germline-derived CDR1 and CDR2 are SQVTM and ANQGSEA. DNA of the CDR3: TGCAGCACCAGGGAGGCGGGGAATTCACCCCTCCATTTT. This encodes CSTREAGNSPLHF.